A single sample is the source of the 25 T cell receptor beta chains below, sequenced in a study of regulatory T cells in long-lasting Graves disease. Sequencing libraries for TCR beta were prepared with iRepertoire HTBI primers and Arm-PCR of CDR3 regions. TCRdb used MiXCR to reprocess the multiplex PCR reads, holding one entry per CDR3 protein. In the table there are fewer than 500,000 distinct CDR3 sequences, 15% to 20% of which are singletons. The time point was: newly diagnosed GD, antithyroid drugs for less than 3 months. From PBMCs, RNA was extracted and then used to make the TCR library. This sample also appeared in a second study, on T cells in Graves' hyperthyroidism and ophthalmopathy.

Material: peripheral blood mononuclear cells (PBMCs), obtained at new diagnosis, from a patient treated with antithyroid drugs. The receptors were sampled from a man between 40 and 49 years old with Graves disease.

The V call is TRBV7-9, the J call TRBJ1-1; 9 positions agree with TRBD1. Germline V gene lookup returns CDR1 SEHNR and CDR2 FQNEAQ (reference sequence). This CDR3 comprises 17 residues. J gave up 1 base and V 5 bases, and 11 bases lay outside the gene matches. The CDR3 coding sequence is TGTGCCAGCAGCAAAAGGACAGGGGAACGGCGGAACACTGAAGCTTTCTTT. Its protein product is CASSKRTGERRNTEAFF.

As concerns this clonotype: A read error is the likely source, as a far larger clone sits one nucleotide away. The V gene is TRBV2, the J gene TRBJ2-7; a possible D gene is TRBD2 (7 bases). The DNA end lines up better with TRBJ2-5; the J call may be wrong. CDR3 length: 14 amino acids. Germline lookup yields CDR1 SNHLY and CDR2 FYNNEI. The CDR3 DNA sequence: TGTGCCAGCAGTGAAGTTGGCGGGGGCGAGACCCAGTACTTC. Protein product: CASSEVGGGETQYF.

V and J are TRBV27 and TRBJ1-2, with TRBD1 matching 8 bases. This CDR3 spans 13 amino acids. The germline V gene encodes CDR1 MNHEY and CDR2 SMNVEV (reference sequence). J lost 3 bases, V lost 9 bases, and 6 bases had no gene match. CDR3 sequence (DNA): TGTGCCAGGTCCCGACAGGGGCACTATGGCTACACCTTC. The encoded protein is CARSRQGHYGYTF.

This clonotype was found many times. The V call is TRBV6-5, the J call TRBJ1-5; tentative D call: TRBD1 (6 bases). Germline V CDR1 and CDR2: MNHEY, SVGAGI. This CDR3 has 17 residues. The V gene lost 1 base and the J gene lost 6 bases, with 19 bases spanning the gap. CDR3 DNA: TGTGCCAGCAGTTACTTCCCGGGACATGGGCATGGTCAGCCCCAGCATTTT. It codes for CASSYFPGHGHGQPQHF.

Many counts were recorded for this clonotype. J is TRBJ2-5 and V is TRBV3-1; no firm D call. Germline V gene lookup returns CDR1 LGHDT and CDR2 YNNKEL (reference sequence). This CDR3 has 12 residues. Between the trimmed V and J ends, which lost 4 bases and 2 bases, there was a span of 5 bases. The CDR3 sequence is CASSRLQETQYF. DNA of the CDR3: TGTGCCAGCAGCCGATTACAAGAGACCCAGTACTTC.

The table lists this clonotype with a few counts. The CDR3 spells CATSDPGENIQYF. In nucleotides, the CDR3 is TGTGCCACCAGTGATCCCGGAGAAAACATTCAGTACTTC. The chain recombines TRBV24-1 with TRBJ2-4; D remains ambiguous. Looked up from germline, CDR1 is KGHDR and CDR2 is SFDVKD. The CDR3 loop spans 13 amino acids. Trimming shortened V by 3 bases and J by 5 bases, and 7 bases separated the two germline ends.

At least ten counts were recorded for this clonotype. The rearrangement links TRBV30 to TRBJ1-2; no reliable D call. V lost 4 bases, J lost 5 bases, and 11 bases lay in between. The CDR3 is 12 amino acids. Germline-derived CDR1 and CDR2 are GTSNPN and SVGIG (reference sequence). The CDR3 sequence is CAWTGRRYGYTF. The CDR3 bases are TGTGCCTGGACCGGACGCCGTTATGGCTACACCTTC.

This clonotype occurred many times. The chain uses TRBV11-2 and TRBJ2-3; 13 bases line up with TRBD2. This CDR3 comprises 17 residues. The junction had 10 bases not matched to a gene; V was cut back by 5 bases and J by 5 bases. The germline V gene has CDR1 SGHAT and CDR2 FQNNGV. The CDR3 DNA is TGTGCCAGCAGCGTATGGACTAGCGGGAGTAATTTAGATACGCAGTATTTT. This encodes CASSVWTSGSNLDTQYF.

This clonotype was picked up many times. This chain links TRBV29-1 with TRBJ2-1, with D unclear. The germline V gene has CDR1 SQVTM and CDR2 ANQGSEA. With 1 base removed from V and 8 bases from J, the gap between germline ends came to 6 bases. The CDR3 runs to 11 residues. The CDR3, as DNA: TGCAGCGTTGAAGGGCTTGATGAGCAGTTCTTC. Its translation: CSVEGLDEQFF.

The chain carries TRBV7-9 and TRBJ2-1, with 9 bases that match TRBD2. Germline values: CDR1 SEHNR, CDR2 FQNEAQ (reference sequence). V lost 3 bases to trimming and J lost 2 bases; unmatched junction nucleotides: 2. The CDR3 runs 15 residues. The CDR3 sequence is CASSFRLAAYNEQFF. CDR3 nucleotides: TGTGCCAGCAGCTTCCGACTAGCGGCCTACAATGAGCAGTTCTTC.

This clonotype came up a few times. This chain uses TRBV28 with TRBJ1-6; D gene uncertain. The V gene lost 5 bases and the J gene lost 7 bases, with 12 bases spanning the gap. This CDR3 spans 14 amino acids. The germline V gene has CDR1 MDHEN and CDR2 SYDVKM. The CDR3 spells CASSPRNGNSPLHF. CDR3 sequence (DNA): TGTGCCAGCAGTCCACGAAACGGGAATTCACCCCTCCACTTT.

This clonotype was observed many times. The chain links TRBV6-1 to TRBJ2-7; 10 nucleotides align to TRBD2. This CDR3 is built from 14 residues. Germline CDR1 MNHNS, CDR2 SASEGT. V dropped 6 bases and J dropped 7; count of bases not matched to a gene: 9. The CDR3 region has the DNA TGTGCCAGCAGCCACCCTAGCGGGAGATGGGAGCAGTACTTC. It encodes CASSHPSGRWEQYF.

This clonotype was seen repeatedly, ten times or more. The chain has TRBV6-5 and TRBJ2-7; TRBD1 matches 8 bases. The CDR3 runs 15 residues. After removal of 4 bases from V and 5 bases from J, the junction contained 10 bases not matched to a gene. Germline lookup yields CDR1 MNHEY and CDR2 SVGAGI. The CDR3 DNA sequence: TGTGCCAGCAGTTGGGGACCCAGGGGGCAGAACGAGCAGTACTTC. Translation: CASSWGPRGQNEQYF.

This sequence joins TRBV6-2 or TRBV6-3 and TRBJ2-3; the D gene is possibly TRBD2 (6 bases). Trimming removed 4 bases at V and 4 bases at J, with 21 bases between. The CDR3 has 17 residues. CDR1 and CDR2 (germline): MNHEY, SVGEGT. CDR3 region: CASSSQAGLPSPDTQYF. DNA of the CDR3: TGTGCCAGCAGTTCTCAGGCGGGGCTACCCTCCCCAGATACGCAGTATTTT.

The chain recombines TRBV10-3 with TRBJ2-3; TRBD1 is a possible D gene (5 bases). The CDR3 has 13 residues. Germline V gives CDR1 ENHRY, CDR2 SYGVKD. The V and J ends lost 7 bases and 4 bases respectively, with 12 bases between them. The CDR3 nucleotides are TGTGCCATCACCCAGGGAAGGCCAGATACGCAGTATTTT. It specifies CAITQGRPDTQYF.

There are many counts of this clonotype. The chain links TRBV2 to TRBJ2-1, with 12 bases matching TRBD2. Germline CDR1 reads SNHLY; CDR2 reads FYNNEI. V trimming: 6 bases; J trimming: 4 bases; junction bases outside the gene matches: 7. This CDR3 contains 16 residues. This chain's CDR3 is CASRTTSGSIYNEQFF. The CDR3 nucleotides read TGTGCCAGCAGGACGACTAGCGGGAGTATTTACAATGAGCAGTTCTTC.

This clonotype appeared many times. The chain joins TRBV28 to TRBJ2-3, with D unresolved. The CDR3 covers 14 residues. Germline V lookup: CDR1 MDHEN, CDR2 SYDVKM. Trimming cost V 7 bases and J 0 bases, with 11 bases left between them. The CDR3 protein is CASTDVLSTDTQYF. CDR3 nucleotide sequence: TGTGCCAGCACCGACGTACTAAGCACAGATACGCAGTATTTT.

This clonotype appeared a single time. The chain recombines TRBV19 with TRBJ2-1, with 10 nucleotides matching TRBD2. V lost 0 bases, J lost 4 bases, and 6 bases stayed unmatched. CDR1 LNHDA and CDR2 SQIVND come from the germline V gene (reference sequence). The CDR3 length is 17 residues. CDR3: CASSIDASGSWYNEQFF. The CDR3 DNA sequence: TGTGCCAGTAGTATAGATGCTAGCGGGAGTTGGTACAATGAGCAGTTCTTC.

J is TRBJ1-1 and V is TRBV19; no clear D gene. V dropped 5 bases and J dropped 5 bases, with 9 bases sitting between them. CDR1 and CDR2 from the germline V gene are LNHDA and SQIVND (reference sequence). The CDR3 is 12 residues long. The DNA of the CDR3 is TGTGCCAGTAGTGGGAGGAGGACTGAAGCTTTCTTT. Amino acid sequence: CASSGRRTEAFF.

This clonotype was counted at least ten times. The chain uses TRBV28 and TRBJ2-5, with TRBD1 as a possible D gene (5 bases). V shed 4 bases and J shed 1 base, with 10 bases lying between them. CDR1 and CDR2 (germline): MDHEN, SYDVKM. This CDR3 contains 14 residues. DNA for the CDR3: TGTGCCAGCAGTTCCTTGGACACCCAAGAGACCCAGTACTTC. The encoded protein is CASSSLDTQETQYF.

This clonotype was observed at least ten times. The chain is built from TRBV7-3 and TRBJ2-3; D ambiguous. V was shortened by 0 bases and J by 5 bases, with 12 bases between the two germline ends. The CDR3 runs 15 residues. Germline CDR1 is SGHTA and CDR2 is FQGTGA. CDR3 protein: CASSLTGLVKDTQYF. CDR3 nucleotide sequence: TGTGCCAGCAGCTTAACAGGCCTAGTGAAAGATACGCAGTATTTT.

This clonotype was counted ten times or more. The CDR3 sequence: CASRSTGTSVRNEQFF. The CDR3, as DNA: TGTGCCAGCAGATCTACCGGGACTAGCGTAAGGAATGAGCAGTTCTTC. The V and J genes are TRBV2 and TRBJ2-1, with TRBD2 matching 10 bases. The CDR3 has 16 amino acids. The J segment lost 7 bases and the V segment lost 6 bases, leaving 12 bases of the junction unmatched. Germline V gene sequence: CDR1 SNHLY, CDR2 FYNNEI.

The chain is built from TRBV7-6 and TRBJ2-5; the D call may be TRBD1 or TRBD2 (5 bases each). The ends were cut back, 5 bases at V and 2 bases at J, with 12 bases in the middle. Germline V gene lookup returns CDR1 SGHVS and CDR2 FNYEAQ. This CDR3 spans 14 amino acids. CDR3 nucleotides: TGTGCCAGCAGCCTGGGACCCGGTCAAGAGACCCAGTACTTC. Translating it yields CASSLGPGQETQYF.

At least ten counts were recorded for this clonotype. CDR3: CASSQARGPGNEQFF. In DNA, the CDR3 is TGTGCCAGCAGCCAAGCCAGAGGGCCGGGCAATGAGCAGTTCTTC. The chain has TRBV3-1 and TRBJ2-1; possibly TRBD2 for D (5 bases). CDR1 and CDR2 (germline): LGHDT, YNNKEL (reference sequence). V was shortened by 1 base and J by 6 bases, with 13 bases between the two germline ends. CDR3 length equals 15 residues.

Many counts were recorded for this clonotype. This chain connects TRBV6-2 or TRBV6-3 to TRBJ1-5, with TRBD1 matching over 8 bases. CDR1 and CDR2 (germline): MNHEY, SVGEGT. The J segment lost 6 bases and the V segment lost 5 bases, leaving 3 bases of the junction unmatched. CDR3 length: 13 amino acids. CDR3 sequence: CASSEGTGQPQHF. CDR3 sequence (DNA): TGTGCCAGCAGTGAAGGGACAGGTCAGCCCCAGCATTTT.